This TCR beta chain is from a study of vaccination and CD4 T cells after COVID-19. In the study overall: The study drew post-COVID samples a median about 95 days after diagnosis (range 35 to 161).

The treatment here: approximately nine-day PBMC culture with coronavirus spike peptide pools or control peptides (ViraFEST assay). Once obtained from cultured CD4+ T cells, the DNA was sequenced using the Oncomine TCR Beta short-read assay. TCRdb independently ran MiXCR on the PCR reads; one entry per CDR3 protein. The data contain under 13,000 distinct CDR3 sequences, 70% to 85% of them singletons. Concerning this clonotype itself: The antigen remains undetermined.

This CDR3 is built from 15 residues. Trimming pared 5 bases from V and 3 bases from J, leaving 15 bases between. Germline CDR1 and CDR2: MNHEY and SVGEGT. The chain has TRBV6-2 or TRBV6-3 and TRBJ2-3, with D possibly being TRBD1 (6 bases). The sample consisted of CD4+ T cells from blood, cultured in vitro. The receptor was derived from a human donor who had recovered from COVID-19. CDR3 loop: CASSPRGHLTDTQYF. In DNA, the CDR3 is TGTGCCAGCAGTCCCAGGGGACATCTAACAGATACGCAGTATTTT.